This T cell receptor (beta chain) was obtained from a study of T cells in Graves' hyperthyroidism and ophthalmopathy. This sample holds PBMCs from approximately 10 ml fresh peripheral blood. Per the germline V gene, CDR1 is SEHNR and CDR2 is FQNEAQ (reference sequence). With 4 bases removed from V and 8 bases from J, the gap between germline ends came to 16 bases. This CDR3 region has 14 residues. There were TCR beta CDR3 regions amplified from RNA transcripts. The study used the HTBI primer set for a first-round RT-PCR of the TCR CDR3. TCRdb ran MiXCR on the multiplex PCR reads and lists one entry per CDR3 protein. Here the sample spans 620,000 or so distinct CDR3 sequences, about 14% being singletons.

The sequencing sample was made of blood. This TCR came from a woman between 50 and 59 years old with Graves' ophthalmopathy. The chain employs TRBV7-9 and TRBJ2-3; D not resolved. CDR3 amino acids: CASSSPTPPLTQYF. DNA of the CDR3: TGTGCCAGCAGCTCCCCCACCCCACCCCTTACGCAGTATTTT. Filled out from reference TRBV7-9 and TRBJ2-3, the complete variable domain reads DTGVSQNPRHKITKRGQNVTFRCDPISEHNRLYWYRQTLGQGPEFLTYFQNEAQLEKSRLLSDRFSAERPKGSFSTLEIQRTEQGDSAMYLCASSSPTPPLTQYFGPGTRLTVL.